This is a list of T cell receptor beta chains from one sample in a study of blood T cell repertoires in COVID-19. Sequencing used immunoSEQ multiplex PCR; TCRdb keeps in-frame clones, though not all of them. The table lists 65,000 to 75,000 clones, roughly 90% of them singletons. The sequenced sample was peripheral blood. The receptors were gathered from a man in his fifties or sixties with acute or convalescent COVID-19. The CDR3 runs from the conserved cysteine through the conserved F or W. A D gene is named only where the DNA matches it firmly. Part of the rows lack a size; the others show once, few, many or a class for expanded clones.

NA,TRBV27,TRBD1,TRBJ2-7,TGTGCCAGCAGTCCCCTGGGACAGGTAAGGTACGAGCAGTACTTC,CASSPLGQVRYEQYF
NA,TRBV9,NA,TRBJ2-5,TGTGCCAGCAGCGTAGGGGGACTCCAAGAGACCCAGTACTTC,CASSVGGLQETQYF
NA,TRBV5-4,NA,TRBJ2-1,TGTGCCAGCACTCCTACAGGTTCCTACAATGAGCAGTTCTTC,CASTPTGSYNEQFF
NA,TRBV2,NA,TRBJ2-1,TGTGCCAGCAGTGAGTGGGCAGGTGAGCAGTTCTTC,CASSEWAGEQFF
NA,TRBV5-5,NA,TRBJ1-5,TGTGCCAGCAGCCCGACACGGAGGGAACAGCCCCAGCATTTT,CASSPTRREQPQHF
NA,TRBV10-1,TRBD2,TRBJ2-3,TGCGCCAGCAGTGAGGCTCCGTCTAGCGGGAGAGGTACGCAGTATTTT,CASSEAPSSGRGTQYF
NA,TRBV19,NA,TRBJ1-1,TGTGCCACTGGCGGCAATTCCAGGAGGGACACTGAAGCTTTCTTT,CATGGNSRRDTEAFF
NA,TRBV7-2,TRBD1,TRBJ2-2,TGTGCCAGCAGCCAACACTGGACAGGGTGGAACACCGGGGAGCTGTTTTTT,CASSQHWTGWNTGELFF
NA,TRBV3-1/TRBV3-2,TRBD1,TRBJ1-2,TGTGCCAGCAGCCAAGGGACAGGGTATCGGCAAAGCGGCTACACCTTC,CASSQGTGYRQSGYTF
NA,TRBV16,TRBD1,TRBJ1-1,TGTGCCAGCAGCCAATCCAGGGGGCTCACTGAAGCTTTCTTT,CASSQSRGLTEAFF
NA,TRBV5-4,TRBD2,TRBJ2-5,TGTGCCAGCAGCCGGACTAGCGGGAGCCAAGAGACCCAGTACTTC,CASSRTSGSQETQYF
NA,TRBV7-3,NA,TRBJ1-1,TGTGCCAGCAGCCCGGGGGGCCCGACAGGGAACACTGAAGCTTTCTTT,CASSPGGPTGNTEAFF
NA,TRBV28,TRBD1,TRBJ1-4,TGTGCCAGCAGTTCCCGGGACAGGGTCCAAAAACTGTTTTTT,CASSSRDRVQKLFF
few,TRBV7-9,TRBD2,TRBJ2-7,TGTGCCAGCAGCTCGTGGACTAGCGGATTCAACTACGAGCAGTACTTC,CASSSWTSGFNYEQYF
NA,TRBV4-1,TRBD2,TRBJ2-7,TGCGCCAGCAGCCCGGAGGGACTAGCGGGAGGGATCAACGAGCAGTACTTC,CASSPEGLAGGINEQYF
NA,TRBV11-3,NA,TRBJ1-3,TGTGCCAGCAGCTTAACCGGGGAGGGAAACACCATATATTTT,CASSLTGEGNTIYF
once,TRBV28,TRBD1,TRBJ2-2,TGTGCCGGAGACAGGGGTAAGGCCGGGGAGCTGTTTTTT,CAGDRGKAGELFF
NA,TRBV6-1,TRBD1,TRBJ1-5,TGTGCCAGCCTCTCCGGACAGGTAGTTCGTCAGCCCCAGCATTTT,CASLSGQVVRQPQHF
NA,TRBV12-3/TRBV12-4,NA,TRBJ1-1,TGTGCCAGCAGTTTGGCTCAGAACACTGAAGCTTTCTTT,CASSLAQNTEAFF
NA,TRBV3-1/TRBV3-2,NA,TRBJ2-2,TGTGCCAGCAGACCTGGGGCAGGGAAGGCCGGGGAGCTGTTTTTT,CASRPGAGKAGELFF
NA,TRBV7-8,NA,TRBJ2-1,TGTGCCAGCAGCCCTAGAGCAAACTCCTACAATGAGCAGTTCTTC,CASSPRANSYNEQFF
NA,TRBV27,TRBD1,TRBJ1-4,TGTGCCAGCAGTCCCAGCAGGGGGTGGGGTGAAAAACTGTTTTTT,CASSPSRGWGEKLFF
once,TRBV7-9,TRBD2,TRBJ2-3,TGTGCCAGCAGCTTATTTAGCGGGGGAACCACAGATACGCAGTATTTT,CASSLFSGGTTDTQYF
NA,TRBV3-1/TRBV3-2,TRBD1,TRBJ2-7,TGTGCCAGCAGCCAAGATTGGGTGACAGGGGCCGAGCAGTACTTC,CASSQDWVTGAEQYF
NA,TRBV5-1,NA,TRBJ2-7,TGCGCCAGCAGCTCTTACGAAGCGGTGGTATTCAGCGAGCAGTACTTC,CASSSYEAVVFSEQYF
NA,TRBV28,TRBD2,TRBJ2-5,TGCGTCGTAGCGGGAGAGACCCAGTACTTC,CVVAGETQYF
once,TRBV30,NA,TRBJ1-4,TGTGCCTGGAGTTCAGGGTCTAGTGAAAAACTGTTTTTT,CAWSSGSSEKLFF
NA,TRBV9,NA,TRBJ2-1,TGTGCCAGCAGCGTATCCCAGGCTTTTAACAATGAGCAGTTCTTC,CASSVSQAFNNEQFF
NA,TRBV15,NA,TRBJ2-5,TGTGCCACCAGCAGAGATCCCTCCCAGACCCAGTACTTC,CATSRDPSQTQYF
NA,TRBV7-9,NA,TRBJ1-2,TGTGCCAGCTCCCGGGGAACTGGCTACACCTTC,CASSRGTGYTF
NA,TRBV5-3,NA,TRBJ2-1,TGTGCCAGAAGCGGTTGGGGGGACAGCTCCTACAATGAGCAGTTCTTC,CARSGWGDSSYNEQFF
NA,TRBV19,NA,TRBJ2-3,TGTGCCAGTAGTATTAGTGGGCTAGCGTTAGATACGCAGTATTTT,CASSISGLALDTQYF
NA,TRBV6-2/TRBV6-3,NA,TRBJ1-5,TGTGCCAGCAGTTACACCCAACATCGACAGATCAATCAGCCCCAGCATTTT,CASSYTQHRQINQPQHF